The text below deals with one T cell receptor beta chain. The antigen is unknown. Alongside a J-beta primer mix, a sample-barcoded 5' primer served in a second PCR lasting 7 to 11 cycles. TCRdb analysed the 5' RACE reads with MiXCR anew, one entry per CDR3 protein. The table lists over 1.5 million distinct CDR3 sequences, roughly 52% of them singletons, with approximately 2.1% in the top ten. This entry comes from a study of blood T cells in healthy people across ages. Study outcomes and limitations: With unsorted PBMCs, a conclusive comparison of naive versus antigen-experienced cells was not possible.

CDR3 length: 15 residues. Trimming removed 4 bases from V and 3 bases from J, with 13 bases in between. This rearrangement joins TRBV12-3 or TRBV12-4 to TRBJ2-1; TRBD1 might be the D (6 bases). The TCR originated in a woman between 40 and 50 years old in good health. Sequencing used blood. The CDR3 DNA sequence: TGTGCCAGCAGTTCCCCTCAGGGGCACTACAATGAGCAGTTCTTC. Amino acids: CASSSPQGHYNEQFF.